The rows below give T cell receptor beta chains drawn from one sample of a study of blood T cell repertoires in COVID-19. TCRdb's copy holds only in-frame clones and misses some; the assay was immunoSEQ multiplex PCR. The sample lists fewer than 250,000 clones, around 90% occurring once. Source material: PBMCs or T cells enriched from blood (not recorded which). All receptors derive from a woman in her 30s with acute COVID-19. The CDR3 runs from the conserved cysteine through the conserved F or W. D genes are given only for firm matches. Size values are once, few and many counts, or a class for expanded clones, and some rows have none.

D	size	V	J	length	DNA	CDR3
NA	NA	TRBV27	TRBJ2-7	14	TGTGCCAGCAGTTCACAGAGTACTCCCTACGAGCAGTACTTC	CASSSQSTPYEQYF
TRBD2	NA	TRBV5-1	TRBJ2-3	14	TGCGCCAGCAGCTTGGGGACTAGCGGGGATACGCAGTATTTT	CASSLGTSGDTQYF
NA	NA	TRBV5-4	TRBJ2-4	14	TGTGCCAGCAAACAGGCCGGAACTAAAAACATTCAGTACTTC	CASKQAGTKNIQYF
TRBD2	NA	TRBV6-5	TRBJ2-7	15	TGTGCCAGCAGTTCGAGCGGGGAATTTCCCTACGAGCAGTACTTC	CASSSSGEFPYEQYF
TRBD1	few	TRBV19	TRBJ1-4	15	TGTGCCAGTAGCCCACAGGGGGCGAGCGAGGAAAAACTGTTTTTT	CASSPQGASEEKLFF
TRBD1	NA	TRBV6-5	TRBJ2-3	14	TGTGCCAGCAGCCGGGACAGGGTCACAGATACGCAGTATTTT	CASSRDRVTDTQYF
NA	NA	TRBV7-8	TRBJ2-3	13	TGTGCCAGCAGCCAATCCCAGGGGTATACGCAGTATTTT	CASSQSQGYTQYF
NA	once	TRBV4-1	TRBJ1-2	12	TGCGCCAGCAGCCAACCACCTAAGGGCTACACCTTC	CASSQPPKGYTF
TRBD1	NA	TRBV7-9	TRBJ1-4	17	TGTGCCAGCAGCCCAGGGGACAGGACTGGTTCGAATGAAAAACTGTTTTTT	CASSPGDRTGSNEKLFF
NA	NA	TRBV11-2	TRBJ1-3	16	TGTGCCAGCAGCTTAAGAGGACAGCTCTCTGGAAACACCATATATTTT	CASSLRGQLSGNTIYF
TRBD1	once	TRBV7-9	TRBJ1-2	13	TGTGCCAGCAGCCTGGGGACAGGAGATGGCTACACCTTC	CASSLGTGDGYTF
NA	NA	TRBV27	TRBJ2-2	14	TGTGCCAGCAGGATCCAGGGGCACACCGGGGAGCTGTTTTTT	CASRIQGHTGELFF
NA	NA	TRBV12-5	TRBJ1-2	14	TGTGCTAGTGGTTTGGGCCGCCCCACGGATGGCTACACCTTC	CASGLGRPTDGYTF
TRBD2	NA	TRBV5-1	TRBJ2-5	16	TGCGCCAGCAGCTTGGCGGAGCGGGGGGGCCCAGAGACCCAGTACTTC	CASSLAERGGPETQYF
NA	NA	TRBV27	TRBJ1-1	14	TGTGCCAGCAAATGGACACCGATGAACACTGAAGCTTTCTTT	CASKWTPMNTEAFF
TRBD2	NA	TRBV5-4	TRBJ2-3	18	TGTGCCAGCAGCCGAGAGCTTCCCATAGCGGGGGATGCAGATACGCAGTATTTT	CASSRELPIAGDADTQYF
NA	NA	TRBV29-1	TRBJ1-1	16	TGCAGCGTTCGCTTTCCGGGACACGAGGGGAACACTGAAGCTTTCTTT	CSVRFPGHEGNTEAFF
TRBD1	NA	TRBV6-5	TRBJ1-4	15	TGTGCCAGCAGTTACGGTGGGACAGGGGATGAAAAACTGTTTTTT	CASSYGGTGDEKLFF
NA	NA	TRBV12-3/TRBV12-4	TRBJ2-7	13	TGTGCCAGCAGTTTCGACAGGCGGGACGAGCAGTACTTC	CASSFDRRDEQYF
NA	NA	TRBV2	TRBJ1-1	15	TGTGCCAGCAGTGAGGGCGGGTGGGGAAGTACTGAAGCTTTCTTT	CASSEGGWGSTEAFF
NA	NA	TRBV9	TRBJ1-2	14	TGTGCCAGCAGCGTAGGTGGGGGCGCCGGTGGCTACACCTTC	CASSVGGGAGGYTF
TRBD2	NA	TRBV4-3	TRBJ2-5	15	TGCGCCAGCAGCCAAGACTATAACCGCGGGGGGACCCAGTACTTC	CASSQDYNRGGTQYF
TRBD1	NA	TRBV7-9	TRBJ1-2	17	TGTGCCAGCAGATCAAACGATCGGGACAGGGCTAACTATGGCTACACCTTC	CASRSNDRDRANYGYTF
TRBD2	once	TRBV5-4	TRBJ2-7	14	TGTGCCAGCAGCTTTAGCGGGGCACTTGGCGAGCAGTACTTC	CASSFSGALGEQYF
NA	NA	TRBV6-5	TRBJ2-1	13	TGTGCCAGCAGTTTCTCTCCCGGGAATGAGCAGTTCTTC	CASSFSPGNEQFF
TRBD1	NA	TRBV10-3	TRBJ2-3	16	TGTGCCATCAGTGACCGCGACAGGGCCGACACAGATACGCAGTATTTT	CAISDRDRADTDTQYF
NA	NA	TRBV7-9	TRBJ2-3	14	TGTGCCAGCAGCTTATTTTCAGGCACAGATACGCAGTATTTT	CASSLFSGTDTQYF
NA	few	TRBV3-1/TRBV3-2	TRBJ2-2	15	TGTGCCAGCAGCCAAGGACCAGGACAACCCGGGGAGCTGTTTTTT	CASSQGPGQPGELFF
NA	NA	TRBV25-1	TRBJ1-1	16	TGTGCCAGCAGTGAATCTTTGTCAGGGGCTCTCACTGAAGCTTTCTTT	CASSESLSGALTEAFF
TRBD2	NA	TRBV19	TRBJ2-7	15	TGTGCCAGTAGTATTTTCGGGGGGAAGAGGGACGAGCAGTACTTC	CASSIFGGKRDEQYF
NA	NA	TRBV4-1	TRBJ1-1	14	TGCGCCAGCAGCCAAGATTTGGTGGCCACTGAAGCTTTCTTT	CASSQDLVATEAFF
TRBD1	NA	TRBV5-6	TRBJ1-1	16	TGTGCCAGCACCTCCGACAGGGGATTTATGAACACTGAAGCTTTCTTT	CASTSDRGFMNTEAFF
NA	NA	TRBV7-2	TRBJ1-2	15	TGTGCCAGCACCATCACTTGGCAGGGGAGCTATGGCTACACCTTC	CASTITWQGSYGYTF
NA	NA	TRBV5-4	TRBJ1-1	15	TGTGCCAGCAGCTTGGTTCACGGGTCCAACGCTATCGCTTTCTTT	CASSLVHGSNAIAFF
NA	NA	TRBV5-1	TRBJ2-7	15	TGCGCCAGCAGCTTGGGCCAGGGGTCAAACTACGAGCAGTACTTC	CASSLGQGSNYEQYF
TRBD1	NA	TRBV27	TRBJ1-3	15	TGTGCCAGCAGTCCGGACAGGTACTCTGGAAACACCATATATTTT	CASSPDRYSGNTIYF
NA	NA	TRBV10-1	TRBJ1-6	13	TGCGCCAGCAGTGAACAGGATAAATCACCCCTCCACTTT	CASSEQDKSPLHF
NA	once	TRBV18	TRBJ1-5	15	TGTGCCAGCTCACCACCGGACAGACCCAATCAGCCCCAGCATTTT	CASSPPDRPNQPQHF
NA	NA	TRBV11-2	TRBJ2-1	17	TGTGCCAGCAGCCGACTCCGACAGGAAAGCTCCTACAATGAGCAGTTCTTC	CASSRLRQESSYNEQFF
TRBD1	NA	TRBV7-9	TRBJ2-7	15	TGTGCCAGCAGCTACCGGGACAGGGCCTTCTACGAGCAGTACTTC	CASSYRDRAFYEQYF
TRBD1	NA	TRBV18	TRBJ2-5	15	TGTGCCAGCTCACCAGGGGCAGGGGGAACGGAGACCCAGTACTTC	CASSPGAGGTETQYF
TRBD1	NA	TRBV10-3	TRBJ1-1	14	TGTGCCATCCAGACAGGGCTACCTAACACTGAAGCTTTCTTT	CAIQTGLPNTEAFF
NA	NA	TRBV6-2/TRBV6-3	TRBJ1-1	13	TGTGCCAGCAGTATAATGAGGAACACTGAAGCTTTCTTT	CASSIMRNTEAFF
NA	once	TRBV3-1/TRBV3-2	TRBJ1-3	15	TGTGCCAGCAGCCAACAGGGCTACCCTGGAAACACCATATATTTT	CASSQQGYPGNTIYF
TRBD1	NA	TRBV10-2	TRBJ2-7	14	TGCGCCAGCAGTGAGTCGTCACAGGGGTACGAGCAGTACTTC	CASSESSQGYEQYF
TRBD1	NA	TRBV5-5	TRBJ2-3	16	TGTGCCAGCAGCTTGGGGACAGGGGGAGATAGGAATACGCAGTATTTT	CASSLGTGGDRNTQYF
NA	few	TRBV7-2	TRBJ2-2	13	TGTGCCAGCAGCTTAAGAGACACCGGGGAGCTGTTTTTT	CASSLRDTGELFF
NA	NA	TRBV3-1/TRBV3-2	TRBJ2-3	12	TGTGCCAGCAGCACATCCACAGATACGCAGTATTTT	CASSTSTDTQYF
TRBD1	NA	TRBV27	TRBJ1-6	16	TGTGCCAGCAGTTTATTACCGGACAGGGGGTATTCACCCCTCCACTTT	CASSLLPDRGYSPLHF